The 5 T cell receptor beta chains listed next were all sequenced from one sample in a study of spatial heterogeneity in lung cancer. MiXCR, run by TCRdb on the 5' RACE reads, gives a single entry per CDR3 protein. The data contain approximately 93,000 distinct CDR3 sequences, around 19% of them singletons. Time point of the sample: blood at routine non-recurrence follow-up after resection. The sequences come from PBMCs, collected at follow-up. The receptors originated from a male donor with early-stage non-small cell lung cancer.

J is TRBJ1-5 and V is TRBV3-1; tentative D call: TRBD1 (6 bases). CDR3 size: 14 residues. The V gene's germline CDR1 is LGHDT and CDR2 YNNKEL (reference sequence). Trimming removed 1 base at V and 3 bases at J, with 7 bases between. The DNA for the CDR3 is TGTGCCAGCAGCCAAGGGACAGTCAATCAGCCCCAGCATTTT. Protein sequence: CASSQGTVNQPQHF.

This clonotype was observed a few times. V and J are TRBV5-5 and TRBJ1-1; perhaps TRBD1 as D (5 bases). The germline V gene has CDR1 SGHKS and CDR2 YYEKEE (reference sequence). The germline V and J ends were trimmed by 6 bases and 1 base, with 19 bases remaining between them. This CDR3 is built from 16 residues. In DNA form, the CDR3 reads TGTGCCAGCATCTCTGTTTGGGGGAGAGAGAACACTGAAGCTTTCTTT. This gives the protein CASISVWGRENTEAFF.

V usage is TRBV21-1 and J usage is TRBJ2-1; the D call of TRBD1 is as the table states it, not checked on the DNA. TRBV21-1 is annotated as a pseudogene. The CDR3 runs 16 residues. The CDR3 loop is CASSILQGAIYNEQFF. Here the CDR3 DNA reads TGTGCCAGCAGTATTCTACAGGGGGCGATCTACAATGAGCAGTTCTTC.

This sequence joins TRBV10-3 and TRBJ2-5, with TRBD2 identical over 10 bases. In germline, CDR1 is ENHRY, CDR2 SYGVKD. CDR3 length: 16 amino acids. V lost 3 bases and J lost 5; bases outside the gene matches: 9. DNA of the CDR3: TGTGCCATCAGTGACCTCGTCGGGACTAGCGAGGAGACCCAGTACTTC. Protein: CAISDLVGTSEETQYF.

A few counts support this clonotype. The V call is TRBV5-1, the J call TRBJ2-7; 10 bases agree with TRBD1. Unmatched junction bases numbered 7, after V lost 0 bases and J lost 4 bases. Germline loops: CDR1 SGHRS, CDR2 YFSETQ. CDR3 length: 16 residues. The CDR3 is CASSLVSGTGVYEQYF. CDR3 nucleotides: TGCGCCAGCAGCTTGGTTTCCGGGACAGGGGTTTACGAGCAGTACTTC.